Listed below are T cell receptor beta chains from one sample, sequenced in a study of response to subunit inactivated influenza vaccine. TCRdb reprocessed the RT-PCR reads via MiXCR and lists one record per CDR3 protein. The table includes about 610,000 distinct CDR3 sequences, about 14% detected once. This specimen was PBMCs from blood, taken 11 to 12 days after vaccination. These receptor sequences come from a man aged 50 or older who received an inactivated influenza vaccine. The CDR3 runs from the conserved cysteine through the conserved F or W. The order of the fields is J gene, V gene, D gene, clone size, CDR3 protein, CDR3 DNA. D genes are given only for firm matches. Not all rows give a size; the values are once, few, many and, for expanded clones, a class.

j_call: TRBJ2-1
v_call: TRBV29-1
d_call: TRBD2
clone_size: many
cdr3_aa: CSVRRTSSVELEQFF
cdr3_nt: TGCAGCGTCCGACGGACTAGCTCGGTTGAACTTGAGCAGTTCTTC

j_call: TRBJ2-7
v_call: TRBV21-1
d_call: .
clone_size: few
cdr3_aa: CASSKGRRGSSYEQYF
cdr3_nt: TGTGCCAGCAGCAAAGGAAGGCGGGGAAGCTCCTACGAGCAGTACTTC

j_call: TRBJ1-6
v_call: TRBV2
d_call: TRBD1
clone_size: .
cdr3_aa: CASSPDRGSSPLHF
cdr3_nt: TGTGCCAGCAGCCCAGACAGGGGTTCTTCACCCCTCCACTTT

j_call: TRBJ1-1
v_call: TRBV7-2
d_call: .
clone_size: .
cdr3_aa: CASSLWGPTEAFF
cdr3_nt: TGTGCCAGCAGCTTATGGGGGCCCACTGAAGCTTTCTTT

j_call: TRBJ2-1
v_call: TRBV12-3/TRBV12-4
d_call: .
clone_size: few
cdr3_aa: CASSGTGHRALNEQFF
cdr3_nt: TGTGCCAGCAGTGGAACGGGACACAGGGCCCTAAATGAGCAGTTCTTC

j_call: TRBJ2-1
v_call: TRBV4-3
d_call: .
clone_size: .
cdr3_aa: CASSQDYRNEQFF
cdr3_nt: TGCGCCAGCAGCCAAGACTATCGGAATGAGCAGTTCTTC

j_call: TRBJ1-1
v_call: TRBV18
d_call: .
clone_size: few
cdr3_aa: CASSREVVNTEAFF
cdr3_nt: TGTGCCAGCTCCCGGGAGGTGGTGAACACTGAAGCTTTCTTT

j_call: TRBJ2-1
v_call: TRBV6-1
d_call: TRBD2
clone_size: few
cdr3_aa: CASSEEIAGVYNEQFF
cdr3_nt: TGTGCCAGCAGTGAAGAAATAGCGGGGGTCTACAATGAGCAGTTCTTC

j_call: TRBJ2-3
v_call: TRBV7-6
d_call: TRBD2
clone_size: .
cdr3_aa: CASSLQTSGVLGTDTQYF
cdr3_nt: TGTGCCAGCAGCTTACAGACTAGCGGGGTCCTAGGCACAGATACGCAGTATTTT

j_call: TRBJ2-2
v_call: TRBV9
d_call: .
clone_size: .
cdr3_aa: CASSVVPASNTGELFF
cdr3_nt: TGTGCCAGCAGCGTAGTTCCAGCCTCGAACACCGGGGAGCTGTTTTTT

j_call: TRBJ2-1
v_call: TRBV6-5
d_call: .
clone_size: .
cdr3_aa: CASSYGGVAVEQFF
cdr3_nt: TGTGCCAGCAGTTACGGTGGAGTAGCTGTTGAGCAGTTCTTC

j_call: TRBJ1-2
v_call: TRBV3-1
d_call: .
clone_size: many
cdr3_aa: CASSQVNRGKAGYTF
cdr3_nt: TGTGCCAGCAGCCAAGTTAATCGGGGGAAGGCTGGCTACACCTTC

j_call: TRBJ2-4
v_call: TRBV29-1
d_call: TRBD2
clone_size: .
cdr3_aa: CSVQPGLSKNIQYF
cdr3_nt: TGCAGCGTTCAACCGGGACTATCCAAAAACATTCAGTACTTC

j_call: TRBJ1-2
v_call: TRBV12-3/TRBV12-4
d_call: TRBD1
clone_size: few
cdr3_aa: CASSPRTGGYSDGYTF
cdr3_nt: TGTGCCAGCAGTCCTAGGACAGGGGGTTATAGTGATGGCTACACCTTC

j_call: TRBJ1-1
v_call: TRBV7-9
d_call: .
clone_size: many
cdr3_aa: CASSSDYGAFF
cdr3_nt: TGTGCCAGCAGCTCGGACTATGGAGCTTTCTTT

j_call: TRBJ1-2
v_call: TRBV5-1
d_call: .
clone_size: few
cdr3_aa: CASSSLQTTYGYTF
cdr3_nt: TGCGCCAGCAGTTCGCTCCAGACAACCTATGGCTACACCTTC

j_call: TRBJ1-2
v_call: TRBV3-1
d_call: TRBD1
clone_size: .
cdr3_aa: CASSQGDSGTGGYGYTF
cdr3_nt: TGTGCCAGCAGCCAAGGTGATTCCGGGACAGGGGGCTATGGCTACACCTTC

j_call: TRBJ2-2
v_call: TRBV10-3
d_call: .
clone_size: few
cdr3_aa: CAIRPGTENTGELFF
cdr3_nt: TGTGCCATCAGGCCAGGGACCGAGAACACCGGGGAGCTGTTTTTT

j_call: TRBJ2-7
v_call: TRBV12-3/TRBV12-4
d_call: TRBD2
clone_size: few
cdr3_aa: CASSFATSPSEQYF
cdr3_nt: TGTGCCAGCAGTTTCGCGACTAGCCCCTCCGAGCAGTACTTC

j_call: TRBJ1-5
v_call: TRBV19
d_call: .
clone_size: many
cdr3_aa: CATRRHPQPQHF
cdr3_nt: TGTGCCACCCGCCGACATCCACAGCCCCAGCATTTT

j_call: TRBJ2-1
v_call: TRBV5-8
d_call: .
clone_size: .
cdr3_aa: CASSILKRGEFF
cdr3_nt: TGTGCCAGCAGCATTCTAAAGAGGGGGGAGTTCTTC

j_call: TRBJ1-2
v_call: TRBV20-1
d_call: .
clone_size: few
cdr3_aa: CSARASARAHGYTF
cdr3_nt: TGCAGTGCTAGAGCCTCTGCCAGGGCCCATGGCTACACCTTC

j_call: TRBJ2-6
v_call: TRBV18
d_call: TRBD2
clone_size: few
cdr3_aa: CASSSGLAGLSGANVLTF
cdr3_nt: TGTGCCAGCTCATCAGGACTAGCGGGCCTCTCTGGGGCCAACGTCCTGACTTTC

j_call: TRBJ2-3
v_call: TRBV11-1
d_call: .
clone_size: .
cdr3_aa: CASSSRQGGLLPTDTQYF
cdr3_nt: TGTGCCAGCAGCTCCCGACAGGGAGGACTGCTACCCACAGATACGCAGTATTTT

j_call: TRBJ2-3
v_call: TRBV25-1
d_call: .
clone_size: .
cdr3_aa: CASSEYFPPWDTQYF
cdr3_nt: TGTGCCAGCAGTGAATACTTTCCGCCTTGGGATACGCAGTATTTT

j_call: TRBJ2-7
v_call: TRBV5-1
d_call: .
clone_size: many
cdr3_aa: CASSLLTLSEQYF
cdr3_nt: TGCGCCAGCAGCTTGTTGACTTTGAGCGAGCAGTACTTC

j_call: TRBJ2-1
v_call: TRBV7-2
d_call: TRBD2
clone_size: once
cdr3_aa: CASRRTSGFEQFF
cdr3_nt: TGTGCCAGCAGAAGGACTAGCGGTTTTGAGCAGTTCTTC

j_call: TRBJ2-5
v_call: TRBV5-6
d_call: TRBD2
clone_size: few
cdr3_aa: CASSLLFSGGASQETQYF
cdr3_nt: TGTGCCAGCAGCTTGCTTTTTAGCGGGGGGGCATCACAAGAGACCCAGTACTTC

j_call: TRBJ2-3
v_call: TRBV15
d_call: .
clone_size: .
cdr3_aa: CATSRDQMGGDTQYF
cdr3_nt: TGTGCCACCAGCAGAGATCAGATGGGAGGAGATACGCAGTATTTT

j_call: TRBJ1-3
v_call: TRBV7-9
d_call: TRBD1
clone_size: few
cdr3_aa: CASGQGFGNTIYF
cdr3_nt: TGTGCCAGCGGACAGGGATTTGGAAACACCATATATTTT

j_call: TRBJ2-5
v_call: TRBV20-1
d_call: TRBD1
clone_size: few
cdr3_aa: CSAADGQGKQTQYF
cdr3_nt: TGCAGTGCCGCCGATGGACAGGGGAAACAGACCCAGTACTTC

j_call: TRBJ1-6
v_call: TRBV24-1
d_call: .
clone_size: few
cdr3_aa: CATRSGNSPLHF
cdr3_nt: TGTGCCACCAGAAGTGGAAATTCACCCCTCCACTTT

j_call: TRBJ1-5
v_call: TRBV20-1
d_call: .
clone_size: .
cdr3_aa: CSAWGPEGNQPQHF
cdr3_nt: TGCAGTGCTTGGGGCCCGGAGGGCAATCAGCCCCAGCATTTT

j_call: TRBJ2-6
v_call: TRBV12-3/TRBV12-4
d_call: .
clone_size: .
cdr3_aa: CASSPPTSGANVLTF
cdr3_nt: TGTGCCAGCAGTCCCCCTACTTCTGGGGCCAACGTCCTGACTTTC

j_call: TRBJ1-2
v_call: TRBV4-3
d_call: .
clone_size: few
cdr3_aa: CASSQDVSREVVYGYTF
cdr3_nt: TGCGCCAGCAGCCAAGATGTTAGTAGGGAGGTGGTCTATGGCTACACCTTC

j_call: TRBJ2-1
v_call: TRBV6-5
d_call: TRBD2
clone_size: .
cdr3_aa: CASSYGTGGPHEQFF
cdr3_nt: TGTGCCAGCAGTTACGGTACGGGGGGGCCCCATGAGCAGTTCTTC

j_call: TRBJ2-1
v_call: TRBV9
d_call: .
clone_size: .
cdr3_aa: CASSVGGAGPYNEQFF
cdr3_nt: TGTGCCAGCAGCGTAGGGGGGGCTGGCCCCTACAATGAGCAGTTCTTC

j_call: TRBJ2-3
v_call: TRBV7-9
d_call: TRBD1
clone_size: few
cdr3_aa: CASRAEGGPSTDTQYF
cdr3_nt: TGTGCCAGCAGAGCGGAAGGGGGCCCTAGCACAGATACGCAGTATTTT

j_call: TRBJ2-7
v_call: TRBV6-2/TRBV6-3
d_call: .
clone_size: .
cdr3_aa: CASTSAQGRGVYEQYF
cdr3_nt: TGTGCCAGCACGTCAGCTCAGGGACGGGGAGTTTACGAGCAGTACTTC

j_call: TRBJ1-1
v_call: TRBV20-1
d_call: TRBD1
clone_size: .
cdr3_aa: CSAPWTGTVKNTEAFF
cdr3_nt: TGCAGTGCACCATGGACCGGGACAGTCAAAAACACTGAAGCTTTCTTT

j_call: TRBJ2-2
v_call: TRBV5-6
d_call: TRBD2
clone_size: .
cdr3_aa: CATSEMGYREDTGELFF
cdr3_nt: TGTGCCACCTCCGAGATGGGATATCGGGAGGACACCGGGGAGCTGTTTTTT

j_call: TRBJ2-5
v_call: TRBV20-1
d_call: TRBD2
clone_size: .
cdr3_aa: CSASPGGMETQYF
cdr3_nt: TGCAGTGCTAGCCCGGGGGGGATGGAGACCCAGTACTTC

j_call: TRBJ1-6
v_call: TRBV4-3
d_call: .
clone_size: few
cdr3_aa: CASSQDYRVNSPLHF
cdr3_nt: TGCGCCAGCAGCCAAGATTACAGGGTAAATTCACCCCTCCACTTT

j_call: TRBJ2-3
v_call: TRBV18
d_call: .
clone_size: .
cdr3_aa: CASLTRQGSTDTQYF
cdr3_nt: TGTGCCAGCCTCACCAGGCAGGGAAGCACAGATACGCAGTATTTT

j_call: TRBJ1-5
v_call: TRBV19
d_call: .
clone_size: few
cdr3_aa: CASTGGSNNQPQHF
cdr3_nt: TGTGCCAGTACCGGTGGCAGTAACAATCAGCCCCAGCATTTT

j_call: TRBJ2-7
v_call: TRBV20-1
d_call: .
clone_size: .
cdr3_aa: CSASNLGASYEQYF
cdr3_nt: TGCAGTGCTAGCAACCTCGGGGCGAGCTACGAGCAGTACTTC

j_call: TRBJ2-2
v_call: TRBV2
d_call: TRBD1
clone_size: many
cdr3_aa: CASRETGRDTGELFF
cdr3_nt: TGTGCCAGCAGGGAGACAGGGAGAGACACCGGGGAGCTGTTTTTT

j_call: TRBJ2-1
v_call: TRBV4-1
d_call: TRBD2
clone_size: .
cdr3_aa: CASSQDPTGTSGNEQFF
cdr3_nt: TGCGCCAGCAGCCAAGACCCAACAGGGACTAGCGGCAATGAGCAGTTCTTC

j_call: TRBJ1-2
v_call: TRBV5-6
d_call: .
clone_size: .
cdr3_aa: CASSLIRDRVRGYTF
cdr3_nt: TGTGCCAGCAGCTTGATCAGGGACCGAGTGCGTGGCTACACCTTC

j_call: TRBJ1-6
v_call: TRBV4-3
d_call: .
clone_size: few
cdr3_aa: CASSQVVTLYNSPLHF
cdr3_nt: TGCGCCAGCAGCCAAGTTGTGACACTCTATAATTCACCCCTCCACTTT

j_call: TRBJ1-5
v_call: TRBV18
d_call: TRBD1
clone_size: .
cdr3_aa: CASSPGQGFQPQHF
cdr3_nt: TGTGCCAGCTCCCCGGGACAGGGATTCCAGCCCCAGCATTTT

j_call: TRBJ2-1
v_call: TRBV7-2
d_call: TRBD2
clone_size: .
cdr3_aa: CASSRRGLAVEQFF
cdr3_nt: TGTGCCAGCAGCCGAAGGGGACTAGCAGTTGAGCAGTTCTTC

j_call: TRBJ1-1
v_call: TRBV5-6
d_call: .
clone_size: many
cdr3_aa: CASSSGQQLHTEAFF
cdr3_nt: TGTGCCAGCAGCTCCGGACAGCAACTGCACACTGAAGCTTTCTTT

j_call: TRBJ2-1
v_call: TRBV30
d_call: .
clone_size: few
cdr3_aa: CAWSAEAESWWNEQFF
cdr3_nt: TGTGCCTGGAGTGCGGAAGCGGAGTCATGGTGGAATGAGCAGTTCTTC

j_call: TRBJ2-3
v_call: TRBV7-9
d_call: .
clone_size: many
cdr3_aa: CASRIDSPWMHF
cdr3_nt: TGTGCCAGCAGGATTGACTCCCCATGGATGCATTTT

j_call: TRBJ2-2
v_call: TRBV7-2
d_call: TRBD2
clone_size: few
cdr3_aa: CASSLNAGGVTGELFF
cdr3_nt: TGTGCCAGCAGCTTAAATGCGGGGGGCGTCACCGGGGAGCTGTTTTTT